This is a list of T cell receptor beta chains from one sample in a study of immune characterization of retroperitoneal liposarcoma. TCRdb reprocessed the PCR reads with MiXCR, giving one entry per CDR3 protein. The sample yields 10,000 to 13,000 distinct CDR3 sequences, about a quarter seen once. The sample comprised tumor tissue. All receptors derive from a male donor with retroperitoneal liposarcoma. The CDR3 runs from the conserved cysteine through the conserved F or W. A D gene is named only where the DNA matches it firmly. Only part of the rows carry a size: once, few, many, or a class if the clone is expanded.

v_call	clone_size	j_call	cdr3_length	d_call	cdr3_aa	cdr3_nt
TRBV11-1	-	TRBJ2-1	14	-	CASSLFWGRGEQFF	TGTGCCAGCAGCTTATTTTGGGGGCGAGGTGAGCAGTTCTTC
TRBV5-3	-	TRBJ2-4	14	TRBD2	CASSPSGVYNEQYF	TGTGCCAGCAGTCCTAGCGGGGTCTACAATGAGCAGTACTTC
TRBV12-3/TRBV12-4	few	TRBJ1-6	15	TRBD1	CASSPRQGYNSPLHF	TGTGCCAGCAGTCCCCGACAGGGGTATAATTCACCCCTCCACTTT
TRBV27	-	TRBJ2-3	14	-	CASSSGASTDTQYF	TGTGCCAGCAGTTCCGGGGCTAGCACAGATACGCAGTATTTT
TRBV7-2	many	TRBJ2-1	15	TRBD1	CASSSPGTGSGEQFF	TGTGCCAGCAGCTCTCCCGGGACAGGGTCAGGCGAGCAGTTCTTC
TRBV7-2	medium-sized	TRBJ1-4	12	-	CASSFDWEKLFF	TGTGCCAGCAGCTTCGACTGGGAAAAACTGTTTTTT
TRBV6-1	large	TRBJ2-1	13	-	CASSEREQETQFF	TGTGCCAGCAGTGAACGGGAGCAAGAGACCCAGTTCTTC
TRBV6-1	many	TRBJ2-1	12	-	CATSPGGYEQFF	TGTGCCACATCCCCCGGAGGCTACGAGCAGTTCTTC
TRBV6-1	many	TRBJ2-1	15	TRBD1	CASSEGTGGYNEQFF	TGTGCCAGCAGTGAAGGGACAGGGGGCTACAATGAGCAGTTCTTC
TRBV27	few	TRBJ1-6	18	-	CASSTYFPGGTVNSPLHF	TGTGCCAGCAGTACATACTTCCCCGGGGGGACGGTTAATTCACCCCTCCACTTT
TRBV7-2	medium-sized	TRBJ2-6	18	-	CASSLQPAGFSGANVLTF	TGTGCCAGCAGCTTGCAGCCAGCGGGTTTCTCTGGGGCCAACGTCCTGACTTTC
TRBV27	-	TRBJ2-5	15	-	CASSFDRFGKETQYF	TGTGCCAGCAGCTTCGACAGGTTTGGAAAAGAGACCCAGTACTTC
TRBV6-1	-	TRBJ1-2	12	-	CASRVLGYGYTF	TGTGCCAGCAGAGTGCTTGGCTATGGCTACACCTTC
TRBV12-3/TRBV12-4	medium-sized	TRBJ2-1	14	TRBD2	CASSPSGGYNEQFF	TGTGCCAGCAGCCCTAGCGGGGGATACAATGAGCAGTTCTTC
TRBV11-3	-	TRBJ2-5	18	TRBD2	CASSPGTGRGLSQETQYF	TGTGCCAGCAGCCCTGGGACCGGGAGGGGGTTATCGCAAGAGACCCAGTACTTC
TRBV7-6	many	TRBJ1-1	13	-	CASSLEYYTEAFF	TGTGCCAGCAGCTTAGAGTACTACACTGAAGCTTTCTTT
TRBV7-6	large	TRBJ2-1	15	-	CASSLTRLPYNEQFF	TGTGCCAGCAGCTTAACACGGCTTCCATACAATGAGCAGTTCTTC
TRBV7-2	few	TRBJ2-1	12	-	CASSVTRDEQFF	TGTGCCAGCAGCGTGACTAGAGATGAGCAGTTCTTC
TRBV6-1	medium-sized	TRBJ2-1	11	-	CASSTWGEQFF	TGTGCCAGCAGCACATGGGGCGAGCAGTTCTTC
TRBV7-6	many	TRBJ2-1	13	-	CASSLEGLGTQFF	TGTGCCAGCAGCTTAGAGGGACTGGGGACCCAGTTCTTC
TRBV6-8	-	TRBJ2-3	17	TRBD1	CASSHPESGQGADTQYF	TGTGCCAGCAGTCACCCCGAGTCGGGACAGGGGGCAGATACGCAGTATTTT
TRBV27	few	TRBJ1-1	13	-	CASSSDVNTEAFF	TGTGCCAGCAGTTCGGACGTGAACACTGAAGCTTTCTTT
TRBV27	once	TRBJ2-7	15	TRBD1	CASSRTGGLGNEQYF	TGTGCCAGCAGCCGGACAGGGGGCCTTGGCAACGAGCAGTACTTC
TRBV12-3/TRBV12-4	few	TRBJ2-1	15	-	CASSEGEGGSYEQFF	TGTGCCAGCAGCGAAGGCGAGGGGGGCTCCTACGAGCAGTTCTTC
TRBV11-1	few	TRBJ2-1	14	-	CASSGRRRSNEQFF	TGTGCCAGCAGCGGAAGACGGCGAAGCAATGAGCAGTTCTTC
TRBV7-8	-	TRBJ2-7	15	TRBD2	CASSLPGLAGVEQYF	TGTGCCAGCAGCCTTCCGGGACTAGCGGGTGTCGAGCAGTACTTC
TRBV7-2	medium-sized	TRBJ2-4	16	-	CASSYRGAGAKNIQYF	TGTGCCAGCAGCTACCGCGGGGCCGGAGCCAAAAACATTCAGTACTTC
TRBV6-6	medium-sized	TRBJ2-5	13	-	CASSYDTLETQYF	TGTGCCAGCAGTTACGACACTCTCGAGACCCAGTACTTC
TRBV6-1	many	TRBJ1-1	17	TRBD1	CASSEAVWDSLNTEAFF	TGTGCCAGCAGTGAAGCTGTGTGGGACAGCCTTAACACTGAAGCTTTCTTT
TRBV7-2	-	TRBJ2-5	13	-	CVSSTWTAETQYF	TGTGTCAGCAGCACCTGGACAGCAGAGACCCAGTACTTC
TRBV7-1	-	TRBJ2-1	15	TRBD1	CASSYFGQGAGEQFF	TGTGCCAGCAGCTACTTCGGACAGGGGGCTGGCGAGCAGTTCTTC
TRBV6-1	many	TRBJ2-3	16	-	CASSSWDTSSTDTQYF	TGTGCCAGCAGTTCTTGGGACACCTCTAGCACAGATACGCAGTATTTT
TRBV6-1	-	TRBJ1-6	13	-	CASSEALSSPLHF	TGTGCCAGCAGTGAAGCTCTCTCCTCACCCCTCCACTTT
TRBV6-5	few	TRBJ2-1	15	TRBD1	CASSYGTGIQETQFF	TGTGCCAGCAGTTACGGGACAGGGATACAAGAGACCCAGTTCTTC
TRBV19	-	TRBJ1-4	13	-	CASSTWIAEKLFF	TGTGCCAGTAGTACCTGGATCGCAGAAAAACTGTTTTTT
TRBV6-1	few	TRBJ2-4	13	TRBD2	CASFGGVENIQYF	TGTGCCAGTTTTGGGGGGGTCGAAAACATTCAGTACTTC
TRBV27	-	TRBJ2-7	14	-	CASSFGGVGPEQYF	TGTGCCAGCAGTTTCGGGGGCGTAGGGCCCGAGCAGTACTTC
TRBV6-1	many	TRBJ2-2	15	TRBD2	CASSGAGLGTGELFF	TGTGCCAGCAGTGGAGCGGGACTGGGTACCGGGGAGCTGTTTTTT
TRBV27	few	TRBJ2-3	16	TRBD2	CASSLFGGRYTDTQYF	TGTGCCAGCAGTTTATTCGGCGGGAGGTACACAGATACGCAGTATTTT
TRBV6-1	many	TRBJ1-5	14	-	CASRGRIDNQPQHF	TGTGCCAGCAGAGGACGGATTGACAATCAGCCCCAGCATTTT
TRBV7-3	-	TRBJ2-7	17	-	CASSLHPPRGPNNEQYF	TGTGCCAGCAGCCTTCATCCTCCGAGGGGCCCCAACAATGAGCAGTACTTC
TRBV6-1	medium-sized	TRBJ2-7	14	-	CASSEAWGPHEQYF	TGTGCCAGCAGTGAAGCGTGGGGTCCCCACGAGCAGTACTTC
TRBV6-1	-	TRBJ2-3	15	-	CASSEPGHIPYEQYF	TGTGCCAGCAGTGAGCCGGGACACATCCCCTACGAGCAGTACTTT
TRBV6-1	few	TRBJ1-1	11	-	CASSEVAGAFF	TGTGCCAGCAGTGAAGTAGCGGGAGCTTTCTTT
TRBV12-3/TRBV12-4	many	TRBJ2-1	15	-	CASSFRGTATSEQFF	TGTGCCAGCAGTTTTCGGGGGACAGCAACAAGCGAGCAGTTCTTC
TRBV6-1	-	TRBJ2-5	17	-	CASSENGAGGLYNEQYF	TGTGCCAGCAGTGAAAATGGGGCAGGGGGACTTTACAATGAGCAGTACTTC
TRBV12-3/TRBV12-4	many	TRBJ2-1	15	-	CASSSDIGAYNEQFF	TGTGCCAGCAGTTCAGACATTGGGGCCTACAATGAGCAGTTCTTC
TRBV6-1	-	TRBJ1-6	17	TRBD1	CASSSRTGSSYNSPLHF	TGTGCCAGCAGTTCCCGGACAGGGAGCTCCTATAATTCACCCCTCCACTTT
TRBV7-2	large	TRBJ2-7	18	TRBD2	CASSLASSGSSYSYEQYF	TGTGCCAGCAGCTTAGCTTCTAGCGGGAGTTCCTACTCCTACGAGCAGTACTTC
TRBV7-8	-	TRBJ1-2	13	-	CASSSAGDGGYTF	TGTGCCAGCAGCTCAGCAGGGGACGGTGGCTACACCTTC
TRBV7-8	medium-sized	TRBJ2-5	16	-	CASSLVVGGGQETQYF	TGTGCCAGCAGCTTAGTGGTAGGGGGGGGTCAAGAGACCCAGTACTTC
TRBV6-1	medium-sized	TRBJ2-7	14	-	CASSSGTAAYEQYF	TGTGCCAGCAGTAGCGGGACAGCAGCCTACGAGCAGTACTTC
TRBV4-1	-	TRBJ1-2	16	TRBD1	CASSPRYPDRANGYTF	TGTGCCAGCAGCCCAAGATACCCGGACAGGGCAAATGGCTACACCTTC
TRBV12-3/TRBV12-4	medium-sized	TRBJ1-6	17	TRBD1	CASRGSADREIHSPLHF	TGTGCCAGCAGGGGGAGTGCGGACAGGGAGATACATTCACCCCTCCACTTT
TRBV6-6	medium-sized	TRBJ2-3	19	TRBD1	CASSYYRGFNSRFTDTQYF	TGTGCCAGCAGTTACTACAGGGGGTTTAATTCTCGTTTCACAGATACGCAGTATTTT
TRBV12-3/TRBV12-4	many	TRBJ2-1	16	TRBD2	CASSFILAASYNEQFF	TGTGCCAGCAGTTTTATCCTAGCGGCTTCCTACAATGAGCAGTTCTTC
TRBV6-5	-	TRBJ2-2	14	-	CASSLVSETGELFF	TGTGCCAGCAGTTTGGTCTCGGAGACCGGGGAGCTGTTTTTT
TRBV6-1	many	TRBJ2-7	15	TRBD2	CASSGLTSGNYEQYF	TGTGCCAGCAGTGGGCTGACTAGCGGGAACTACGAGCAGTACTTC
TRBV7-9	medium-sized	TRBJ2-7	13	-	CASSETGAYEQYF	TGTGCCAGCAGCGAGACAGGAGCCTACGAGCAGTACTTC